This TCR beta chain was documented in a study of blood T cells in healthy people across ages. This clonotype was observed a few times. Its antigen remains unknown. With a J-beta primer mix and a sample-barcoded 5' primer, a second PCR ran roughly 6 to 11 cycles. MiXCR, applied by TCRdb to the 5' RACE reads, yields one record per CDR3 protein. Of about 1.6 million distinct CDR3 sequences detected, around 36% appear once; the ten largest clones hold approximately 11%. General study findings and limits: Older age went with lower TCR beta diversity per million T cells, in a roughly linear way. Higher diversity, along with more naive CD4+ cells, distinguished long-lived donors from aged donors.

At least 6.5 million PBMCs were isolated per sample. The CDR3 is 14 amino acids. V was trimmed by 2 bases and J by 3 bases, leaving 10 bases between them. The V gene's germline CDR1 is MDHEN and CDR2 SYDVKM. The sample taken for sequencing was blood. The chain combines TRBV28 with TRBJ1-1, with D unclear. The source of this sequence is a woman aged 25-40 years in good health. The CDR3 DNA sequence: TGTGCCAGCAGTTTAGAAAACTCGGACACTGAAGCTTTCTTT. It encodes CASSLENSDTEAFF.